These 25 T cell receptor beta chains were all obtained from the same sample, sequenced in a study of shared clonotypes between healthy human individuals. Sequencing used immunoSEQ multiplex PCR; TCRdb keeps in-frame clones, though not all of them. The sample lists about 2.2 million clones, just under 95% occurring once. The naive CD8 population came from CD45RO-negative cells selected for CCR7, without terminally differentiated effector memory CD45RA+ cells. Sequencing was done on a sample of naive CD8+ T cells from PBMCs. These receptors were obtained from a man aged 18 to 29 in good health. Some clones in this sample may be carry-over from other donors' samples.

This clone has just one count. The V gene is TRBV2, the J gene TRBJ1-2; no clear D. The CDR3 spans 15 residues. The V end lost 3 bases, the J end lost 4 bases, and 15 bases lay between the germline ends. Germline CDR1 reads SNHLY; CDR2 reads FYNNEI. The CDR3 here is CASSEKQEAIYGYTF. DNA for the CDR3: TGTGCCAGCAGTGAGAAGCAGGAAGCCATCTATGGCTACACCTTC.

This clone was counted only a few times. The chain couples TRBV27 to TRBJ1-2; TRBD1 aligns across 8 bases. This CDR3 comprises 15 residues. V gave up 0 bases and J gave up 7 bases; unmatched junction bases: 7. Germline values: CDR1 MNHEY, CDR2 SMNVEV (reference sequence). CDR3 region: CASSLSPGGGSGYTF. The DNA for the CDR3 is TGTGCCAGCAGTTTATCGCCAGGGGGCGGAAGTGGCTACACCTTC.

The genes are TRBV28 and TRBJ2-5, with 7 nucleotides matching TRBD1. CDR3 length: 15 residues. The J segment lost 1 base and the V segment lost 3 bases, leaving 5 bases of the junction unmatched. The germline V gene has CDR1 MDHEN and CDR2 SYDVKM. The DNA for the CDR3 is TGTGCCAGCAGTTTCCCCCGACAGGGCCAAGAGACCCAGTACTTC. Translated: CASSFPRQGQETQYF.

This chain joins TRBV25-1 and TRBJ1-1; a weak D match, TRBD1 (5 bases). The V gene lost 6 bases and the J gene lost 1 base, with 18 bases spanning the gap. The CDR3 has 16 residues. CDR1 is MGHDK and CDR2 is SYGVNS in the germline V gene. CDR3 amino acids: CASSGYVGARNTEAFF. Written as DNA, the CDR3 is TGTGCCAGCAGCGGGTACGTCGGGGCGCGGAACACTGAAGCTTTCTTT.

CDR3 protein: CASSLHSGGPEWNIQYF. Written as DNA, the CDR3 is TGTGCCAGCAGCTTACATAGCGGGGGGCCCGAATGGAACATTCAGTACTTC. The chain combines TRBV7-9 with TRBJ2-4; 10 bases are shared with TRBD2. Germline CDR1 and CDR2: SEHNR and FQNEAQ (reference sequence). The CDR3 totals 17 residues. J gave up 7 bases and V 2 bases, and 11 bases lay outside the gene matches.

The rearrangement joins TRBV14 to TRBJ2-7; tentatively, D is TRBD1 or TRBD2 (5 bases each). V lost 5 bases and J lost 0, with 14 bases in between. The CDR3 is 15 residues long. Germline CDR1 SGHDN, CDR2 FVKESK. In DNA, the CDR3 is TGTGCCAGCAGCTGGGGACGTAGAAGCTCCTACGAGCAGTACTTC. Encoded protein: CASSWGRRSSYEQYF.

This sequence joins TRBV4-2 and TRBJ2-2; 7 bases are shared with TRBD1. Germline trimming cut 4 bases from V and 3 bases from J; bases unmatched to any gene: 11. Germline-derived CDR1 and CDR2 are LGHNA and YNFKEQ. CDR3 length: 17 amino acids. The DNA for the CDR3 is TGTGCCAGCAGCCTCAGCGGACGGACAGGCGACACCGGGGAGCTGTTTTTT. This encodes CASSLSGRTGDTGELFF.

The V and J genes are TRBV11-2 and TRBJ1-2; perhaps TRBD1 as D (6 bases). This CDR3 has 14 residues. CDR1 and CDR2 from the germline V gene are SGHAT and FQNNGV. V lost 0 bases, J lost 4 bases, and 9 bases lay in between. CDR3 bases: TGTGCCAGCAGCTTAGACAGGGGAGCCTATGGCTACACCTTC. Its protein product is CASSLDRGAYGYTF.

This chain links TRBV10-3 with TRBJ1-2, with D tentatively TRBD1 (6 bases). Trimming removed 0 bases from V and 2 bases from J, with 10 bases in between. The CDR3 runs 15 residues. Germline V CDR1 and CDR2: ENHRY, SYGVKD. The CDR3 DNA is TGTGCCATCAGTGAGTCAGCCAGGGGCAACTATGGCTACACCTTC. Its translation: CAISESARGNYGYTF.

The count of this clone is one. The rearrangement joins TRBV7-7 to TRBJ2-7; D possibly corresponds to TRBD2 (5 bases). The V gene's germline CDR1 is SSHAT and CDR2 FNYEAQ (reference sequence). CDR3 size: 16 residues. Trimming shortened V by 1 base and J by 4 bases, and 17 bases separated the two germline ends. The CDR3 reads CASSLVGGGLRYEQYF. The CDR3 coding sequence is TGTGCCAGCAGCTTAGTTGGAGGCGGGTTGCGTTACGAGCAGTACTTC.

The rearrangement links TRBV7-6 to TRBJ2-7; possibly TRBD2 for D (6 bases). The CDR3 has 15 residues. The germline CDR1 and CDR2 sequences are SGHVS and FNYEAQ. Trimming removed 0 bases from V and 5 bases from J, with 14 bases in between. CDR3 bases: TGTGCCAGCAGCTTAGCGCAGGAGGGCCTCCACGAGCAGTACTTC. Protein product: CASSLAQEGLHEQYF.

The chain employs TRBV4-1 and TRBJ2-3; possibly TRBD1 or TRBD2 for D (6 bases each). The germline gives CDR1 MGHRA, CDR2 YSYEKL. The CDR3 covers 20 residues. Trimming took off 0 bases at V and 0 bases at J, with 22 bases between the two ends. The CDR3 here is CASSQEGGELIETSTDTQYF. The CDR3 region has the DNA TGCGCCAGCAGCCAAGAGGGGGGCGAGCTGATTGAGACTAGCACAGATACGCAGTATTTT.

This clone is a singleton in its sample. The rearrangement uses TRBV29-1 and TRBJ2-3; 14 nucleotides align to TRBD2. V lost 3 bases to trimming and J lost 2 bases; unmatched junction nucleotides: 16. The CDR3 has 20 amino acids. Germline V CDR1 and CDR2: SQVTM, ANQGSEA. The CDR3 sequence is CSVDGEEGLAGGPSTDTQYF. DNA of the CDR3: TGCAGCGTTGACGGCGAGGAAGGACTAGCGGGAGGCCCCTCCACAGATACGCAGTATTTT.

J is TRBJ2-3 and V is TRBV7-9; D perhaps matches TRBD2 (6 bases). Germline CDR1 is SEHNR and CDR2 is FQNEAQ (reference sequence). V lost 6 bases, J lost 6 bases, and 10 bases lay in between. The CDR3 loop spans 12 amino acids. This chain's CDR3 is CASRKAGDTQYF. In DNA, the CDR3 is TGTGCCAGCAGGAAGGCGGGGGATACGCAGTATTTT. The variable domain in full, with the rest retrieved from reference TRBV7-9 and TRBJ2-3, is DTGVSQNPRHKITKRGQNVTFRCDPISEHNRLYWYRQTLGQGPEFLTYFQNEAQLEKSRLLSDRFSAERPKGSFSTLEIQRTEQGDSAMYLCASRKAGDTQYFGPGTRLTVL.

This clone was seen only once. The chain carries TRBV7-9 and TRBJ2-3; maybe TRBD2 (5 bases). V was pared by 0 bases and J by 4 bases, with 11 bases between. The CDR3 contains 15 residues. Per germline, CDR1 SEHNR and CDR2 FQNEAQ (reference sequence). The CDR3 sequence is CASSLAGSVPDTQYF. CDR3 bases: TGTGCCAGCAGCTTAGCAGGGAGTGTTCCAGATACGCAGTATTTT. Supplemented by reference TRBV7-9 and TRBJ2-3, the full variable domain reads DTGVSQNPRHKITKRGQNVTFRCDPISEHNRLYWYRQTLGQGPEFLTYFQNEAQLEKSRLLSDRFSAERPKGSFSTLEIQRTEQGDSAMYLCASSLAGSVPDTQYFGPGTRLTVL.

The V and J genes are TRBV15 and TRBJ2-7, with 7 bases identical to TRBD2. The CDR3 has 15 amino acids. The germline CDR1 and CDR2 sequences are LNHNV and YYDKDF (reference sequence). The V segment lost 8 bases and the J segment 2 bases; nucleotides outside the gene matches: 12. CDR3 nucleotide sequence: TGTGCCACCTCCCGACCCATAGCGGGTGCCTACGAGCAGTACTTC. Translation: CATSRPIAGAYEQYF.

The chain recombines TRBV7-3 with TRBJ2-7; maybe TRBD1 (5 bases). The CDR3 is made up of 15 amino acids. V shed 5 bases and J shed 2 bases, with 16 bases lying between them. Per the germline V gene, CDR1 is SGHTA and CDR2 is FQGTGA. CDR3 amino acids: CASSLSGRSAYEQYF. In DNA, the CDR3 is TGTGCCAGCAGCCTGTCAGGGCGGTCCGCCTACGAGCAGTACTTC.

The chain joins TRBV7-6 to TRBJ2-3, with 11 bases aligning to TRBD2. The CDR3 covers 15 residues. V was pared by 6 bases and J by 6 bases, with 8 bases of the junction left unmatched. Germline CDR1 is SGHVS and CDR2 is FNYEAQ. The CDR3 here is CASRGLAVEVDTQYF. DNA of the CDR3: TGTGCCAGCAGGGGACTAGCGGTAGAGGTGGATACGCAGTATTTT.

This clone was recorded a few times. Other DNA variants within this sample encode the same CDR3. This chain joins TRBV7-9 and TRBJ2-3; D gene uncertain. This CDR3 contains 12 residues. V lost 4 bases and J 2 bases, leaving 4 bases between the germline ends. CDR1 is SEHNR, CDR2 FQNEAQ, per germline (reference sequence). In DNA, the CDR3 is TGTGCCAGCAGCTCATACACAGATACGCAGTATTTT. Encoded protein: CASSSYTDTQYF.

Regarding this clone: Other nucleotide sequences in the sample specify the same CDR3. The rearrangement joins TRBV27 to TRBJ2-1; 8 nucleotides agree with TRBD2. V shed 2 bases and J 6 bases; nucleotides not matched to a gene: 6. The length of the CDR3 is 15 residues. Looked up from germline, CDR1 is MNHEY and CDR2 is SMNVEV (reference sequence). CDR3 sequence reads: CASSLGLAGPNEQFF. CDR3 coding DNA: TGTGCCAGCAGTTTAGGGCTAGCGGGTCCCAATGAGCAGTTCTTC.

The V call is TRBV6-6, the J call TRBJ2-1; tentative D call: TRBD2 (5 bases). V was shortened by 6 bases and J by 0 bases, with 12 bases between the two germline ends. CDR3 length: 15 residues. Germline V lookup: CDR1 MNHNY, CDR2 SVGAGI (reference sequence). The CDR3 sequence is CASSPLGSSYNEQFF. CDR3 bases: TGTGCCAGCAGCCCCCTAGGGAGCTCCTACAATGAGCAGTTCTTC.

The CDR3 loop is CASSLSPPGLVAGEQFF. The CDR3 DNA is TGTGCCAGCAGCTTATCCCCCCCCGGACTAGTTGCCGGTGAGCAGTTCTTC. The chain uses TRBV7-2 and TRBJ2-1; 7 bases map to TRBD2. In germline, CDR1 is SGHTA, CDR2 FQGNSA. J lost 9 bases, V lost 2 bases, and 16 bases had no gene match. The CDR3 runs to 17 residues.

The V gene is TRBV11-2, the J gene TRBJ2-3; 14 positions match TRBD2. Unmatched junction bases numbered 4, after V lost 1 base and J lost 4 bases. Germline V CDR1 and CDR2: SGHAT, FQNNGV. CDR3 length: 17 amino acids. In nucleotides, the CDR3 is TGTGCCAGCAGCTTAGTGTCGGGACTAGCGGGAGCAGATACGCAGTATTTT. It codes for CASSLVSGLAGADTQYF.

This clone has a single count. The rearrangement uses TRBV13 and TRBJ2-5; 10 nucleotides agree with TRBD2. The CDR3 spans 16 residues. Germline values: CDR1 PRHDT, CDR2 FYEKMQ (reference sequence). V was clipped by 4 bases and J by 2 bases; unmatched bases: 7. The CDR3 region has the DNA TGTGCCAGCAGCTCCAGGACTAGCGGCAGTCAAGAGACCCAGTACTTC. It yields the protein CASSSRTSGSQETQYF.

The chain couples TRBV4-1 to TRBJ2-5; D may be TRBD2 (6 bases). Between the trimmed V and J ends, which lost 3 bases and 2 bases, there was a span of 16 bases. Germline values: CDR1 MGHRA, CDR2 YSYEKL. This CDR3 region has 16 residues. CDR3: CASSQGPSREQETQYF. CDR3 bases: TGCGCCAGCAGCCAGGGGCCTTCGCGGGAACAAGAGACCCAGTACTTC.